The rows below give T cell receptor beta chains drawn from one sample of a study of T cells in Graves' hyperthyroidism and ophthalmopathy. TCRdb recomputed calls from the multiplex PCR reads with MiXCR, one row per CDR3 protein. Of fewer than 350,000 distinct CDR3 sequences detected, 15% to 20% appear once; the ten largest clones hold around 15%. Sample: blood. These receptors were collected from a woman aged 40-49 years with Graves' ophthalmopathy. Each CDR3 is given with its conserved first and last residue. D genes are given only for firm matches. Clone size is shown for a subset of rows, as once, few, many or a class of expanded clone.

clone_size: many
d_call: -
j_call: TRBJ1-2
v_call: TRBV29-1
cdr3_aa: CSVSAANYGYTF
cdr3_nt: TGCAGCGTTTCCGCAGCTAACTATGGCTACACCTTC

clone_size: many
d_call: -
j_call: TRBJ2-7
v_call: TRBV12-3/TRBV12-4
cdr3_aa: CASSLASVSGDEQYF
cdr3_nt: TGTGCCAGCAGTTTGGCTTCTGTGAGTGGGGACGAGCAGTACTTC

clone_size: many
d_call: -
j_call: TRBJ2-4
v_call: TRBV7-8
cdr3_aa: CASSPTGNIQYF
cdr3_nt: TGTGCCAGCAGTCCCACAGGGAACATTCAGTACTTC

clone_size: many
d_call: -
j_call: TRBJ2-2
v_call: TRBV12-3/TRBV12-4
cdr3_aa: CASGTSDTGELFF
cdr3_nt: TGTGCCAGCGGTACATCGGACACCGGGGAGCTGTTTTTT

clone_size: many
d_call: -
j_call: TRBJ1-4
v_call: TRBV7-2
cdr3_aa: CASSLDNWNEKLFF
cdr3_nt: TGTGCCAGCAGCCTGGACAATTGGAATGAAAAACTGTTTTTT

clone_size: -
d_call: TRBD2
j_call: TRBJ2-7
v_call: TRBV6-1
cdr3_aa: CASRGAGAEEQYF
cdr3_nt: TGTGCCAGCAGGGGAGCGGGAGCGGAAGAGCAGTACTTC

clone_size: -
d_call: -
j_call: TRBJ1-1
v_call: TRBV10-2
cdr3_aa: CASSDGGEAFF
cdr3_nt: TGCGCCAGCAGTGATGGGGGGGAAGCTTTCTTT

clone_size: many
d_call: TRBD1
j_call: TRBJ1-1
v_call: TRBV18
cdr3_aa: CASSPQGANTEAFF
cdr3_nt: TGTGCCAGCTCACCTCAGGGGGCTAACACTGAAGCTTTCTTT

clone_size: many
d_call: -
j_call: TRBJ2-5
v_call: TRBV7-2
cdr3_aa: CASSFRRPQGTQYF
cdr3_nt: TGTGCCAGCAGTTTCCGGAGACCCCAAGGGACCCAGTACTTC

clone_size: many
d_call: -
j_call: TRBJ2-7
v_call: TRBV19
cdr3_aa: CASSIARGEQYF
cdr3_nt: TGTGCCAGTAGTATAGCTAGGGGCGAGCAGTACTTC

clone_size: -
d_call: -
j_call: TRBJ1-2
v_call: TRBV12-5
cdr3_aa: CASTKSGGPYGYTF
cdr3_nt: TGTGCTAGTACCAAAAGCGGTGGCCCCTATGGCTACACCTTC

clone_size: many
d_call: -
j_call: TRBJ1-5
v_call: TRBV10-3
cdr3_aa: CAISEGDRTLNNQPQHF
cdr3_nt: TGTGCCATCAGTGAGGGCGACAGGACCCTCAACAATCAGCCCCAGCATTTT

clone_size: many
d_call: -
j_call: TRBJ1-2
v_call: TRBV12-3/TRBV12-4
cdr3_aa: CASSHSGNLYGYTF
cdr3_nt: TGTGCCAGCAGCCATTCAGGAAATCTATATGGCTACACCTTC

clone_size: many
d_call: -
j_call: TRBJ2-2
v_call: TRBV7-2
cdr3_aa: CATGEKGRTGELFF
cdr3_nt: TGTGCCACCGGTGAAAAAGGGAGGACCGGGGAGCTGTTTTTT

clone_size: many
d_call: TRBD2
j_call: TRBJ2-5
v_call: TRBV6-5
cdr3_aa: CASSALAEETQYF
cdr3_nt: TGTGCCAGCAGCGCTCTAGCGGAAGAGACCCAGTACTTC

clone_size: many
d_call: TRBD1
j_call: TRBJ1-2
v_call: TRBV25-1
cdr3_aa: CASSEIRTGGGYTF
cdr3_nt: TGTGCCAGCAGTGAGATCCGGACAGGGGGTGGCTACACCTTC

clone_size: -
d_call: -
j_call: TRBJ1-2
v_call: TRBV6-5
cdr3_aa: CASSLEYRSAYGYTF
cdr3_nt: TGTGCCAGCAGTCTAGAGTATCGGTCGGCCTATGGCTACACCTTC

clone_size: -
d_call: TRBD1
j_call: TRBJ2-7
v_call: TRBV11-2
cdr3_aa: CASSSRGIAYEQYF
cdr3_nt: TGTGCCAGCAGCTCCAGGGGGATAGCCTACGAGCAGTACTTC

clone_size: many
d_call: -
j_call: TRBJ1-2
v_call: TRBV4-1
cdr3_aa: CASSQDKSGANNYGYTF
cdr3_nt: TGCGCCAGCAGCCAAGATAAATCAGGGGCCAATAACTATGGCTACACCTTC

clone_size: many
d_call: -
j_call: TRBJ2-7
v_call: TRBV5-1
cdr3_aa: CASSLGTPSYEQYF
cdr3_nt: TGCGCCAGCAGCTTGGGGACTCCCTCATACGAGCAGTACTTC

clone_size: -
d_call: TRBD1
j_call: TRBJ2-2
v_call: TRBV6-1
cdr3_aa: CASRSGQGFGELFF
cdr3_nt: TGTGCCAGCAGATCGGGACAGGGCTTCGGGGAGCTGTTTTTT

clone_size: many
d_call: -
j_call: TRBJ1-5
v_call: TRBV11-1
cdr3_aa: CASSLALGGLGNQPQHF
cdr3_nt: TGTGCCAGCAGCTTAGCGCTGGGAGGTCTTGGCAATCAGCCCCAGCATTTT